The 9 T cell receptor beta chains below all came from one sample that was sequenced in a study of blood T cell repertoires in COVID-19. The assay was immunoSEQ multiplex PCR, and TCRdb's table has in-frame clones only and misses some. In the table there are some 50,000 clones, 75% to 90% of which are singletons. Sequenced input: peripheral blood. The receptors shown here come from a man older than 75 with acute or convalescent COVID-19.

The chain carries TRBV6-5 and TRBJ2-1; no clear D gene. The CDR3 spans 12 residues. The ends were cut back, 5 bases at V and 2 bases at J, with 4 bases in the middle. Germline loops: CDR1 MNHEY, CDR2 SVGAGI. The CDR3 nucleotides read TGTGCCAGCAGTACTACCTACAATGAGCAGTTCTTC. It codes for CASSTTYNEQFF.

The genes are TRBV30 and TRBJ2-1; 7 bases agree with TRBD1. The junction had 11 bases not matched to a gene; V was cut back by 2 bases and J by 10 bases. Germline-derived CDR1 and CDR2 are GTSNPN and SVGIG (reference sequence). The CDR3 has 14 residues. Written as DNA, the CDR3 is TGTGCCTGGAGTCTCAGGGGGTCTTTTTCCGAGCAGTTCTTC. Translating it yields CAWSLRGSFSEQFF.

V is TRBV6-1 and J is TRBJ2-1; maybe TRBD1 (6 bases). V dropped 2 bases and J dropped 8 bases, with 16 bases sitting between them. The CDR3 is made up of 15 amino acids. The germline V gene has CDR1 MNHNS and CDR2 SASEGT. The CDR3 region is CASSEPGTLRDEQFF. The CDR3 bases are TGTGCCAGCAGTGAACCCGGGACACTAAGGGATGAGCAGTTCTTC.

The V call is TRBV7-2, the J call TRBJ2-1, with TRBD2 as a possible D gene (5 bases). From germline, CDR1 is SGHTA and CDR2 FQGNSA. This CDR3 spans 15 amino acids. V was pared by 5 bases and J by 3 bases, with 14 bases between. This CDR3 reads CASSHSGSLYNEQFF. For the CDR3, the DNA is TGTGCCAGCAGCCACTCGGGAAGTCTCTACAATGAGCAGTTCTTC.

The V and J genes are TRBV12-3 or TRBV12-4 and TRBJ1-1; tentative D call: TRBD1 (5 bases). The CDR3 has 13 amino acids. Trimming removed 8 bases from V and 2 bases from J, with 12 bases in between. The CDR3: CASQPGQNTEAFF. CDR3 DNA sequence: TGTGCCAGCCAGCCAGGGCAAAACACTGAAGCTTTCTTT.

The chain combines TRBV7-2 with TRBJ1-6; the D is unclear. In germline, CDR1 is SGHTA, CDR2 FQGNSA. Trimming removed 2 bases from V and 8 bases from J, with 10 bases in between. There are 14 residues in the CDR3. The CDR3, as DNA: TGTGCCAGCAGCTTATTGGAGGGTTATTCACCCCTCCACTTT. It is translated as CASSLLEGYSPLHF.

Concerning this clone itself: A read error may produce the germline difference seen at one junction end. The chain has TRBV7-7 and TRBJ2-2, with D tentatively TRBD2 (5 bases). Germline CDR1 and CDR2: SSHAT and FNYEAQ (reference sequence). The CDR3 runs to 13 residues. CDR3 residues: CASSLTGAGELFF. DNA of the CDR3: TGTGCTAGCAGCTTAACCGGGGCCGGGGAGCTGTTTTTT.

V usage is TRBV11-2 and J usage is TRBJ2-3, with 9 positions matching TRBD2. The CDR3 spans 16 residues. Germline CDR1 SGHAT, CDR2 FQNNGV. Trimming cost V 1 base and J 3 bases; bases outside gene matches: 5. Written as DNA, the CDR3 is TGTGCCAGCAGCTTAGTTGCGGGGGGGCAGACAGATACGCAGTATTTT. Translating gives CASSLVAGGQTDTQYF.

The chain recombines TRBV18 with TRBJ1-2, with D perhaps TRBD1 (5 bases). Germline assignment: CDR1 KGHSH and CDR2 LQKENI. V was cut by 2 bases and J by 2 bases, with 9 bases left in between. This CDR3 region has 14 residues. The CDR3 nucleotides read TGTGCCAGCTCACCAGGGCAGGGCAACTATGGCTACACCTTC. Translating it yields CASSPGQGNYGYTF.